These T cell receptor beta chains were read from a single sample in a study of T cell changes during pregnancy in multiple sclerosis. Some clones are missing from TCRdb's copy, which holds only in-frame ones; the method was immunoSEQ multiplex PCR. This table holds tens of thousands of clones, roughly nine tenths found once. The sequencing here drew on peripheral blood, taken in the third trimester of pregnancy. These receptors all come from a female donor in good health, enrolled as a control in a pregnancy study. CDR3s include the opening cysteine and the closing phenylalanine or tryptophan. Each record gives: D gene, V gene, J gene, clone size, CDR3 protein, CDR3 DNA. A D gene is named only where the DNA matches it firmly. For some rows the clone size is stated as once, few or many, or as a class when expanded; others skip it.

>TRBD1|TRBV6-6|TRBJ1-4|.
CASRPDRAPTNEKLFF
TGTGCCAGCAGACCGGACAGGGCCCCGACTAATGAAAAACTGTTTTTT
>TRBD2|TRBV11-3|TRBJ2-7|.
CASSLGSGTEQYF
TGTGCCAGCAGCCTGGGCAGCGGGACCGAGCAGTACTTC
>TRBD1|TRBV4-1|TRBJ1-2|.
CASSQEKQGIYGYTF
TGCGCCAGCAGCCAAGAGAAACAGGGGATCTATGGCTACACCTTC
>.|TRBV6-5|TRBJ1-1|few
CASSRNTEAFF
TGTGCCAGCAGTCGGAACACTGAAGCTTTCTTT
>.|TRBV7-3|TRBJ1-2|.
CASSLTAAGSAYGYTF
TGTGCCAGCAGCTTAACCGCGGCAGGGTCGGCCTATGGCTACACCTTC
>.|TRBV28|TRBJ2-2|.
CATQGQGNTGELFF
TGTGCCACCCAGGGGCAGGGTAACACCGGGGAGCTGTTTTTT
>.|TRBV14|TRBJ2-5|.
CASSQERGKGQETQYF
TGTGCCAGCAGCCAAGAACGGGGGAAAGGGCAAGAGACCCAGTACTTC
>.|TRBV28|TRBJ1-4|.
CAGSGHLNEKLFF
TGTGCCGGATCCGGACACCTTAATGAAAAACTGTTTTTT
>TRBD1|TRBV19|TRBJ2-2|.
CASKDRGGTGELFF
TGTGCCAGTAAGGACAGGGGAGGAACCGGGGAGCTGTTTTTT
>TRBD2|TRBV7-9|TRBJ2-3|.
CASSLAGRTDTQYF
TGTGCCAGCAGCCTAGCGGGGCGCACAGATACGCAGTATTTT
>TRBD2|TRBV9|TRBJ2-1|.
CASSVGLAGDEQFF
TGTGCCAGCAGCGTAGGACTAGCGGGGGATGAGCAGTTCTTC
>.|TRBV27|TRBJ2-7|.
CASSTPAGRGYEQYF
TGTGCCAGCAGTACGCCCGCAGGGCGGGGTTACGAGCAGTACTTC
>TRBD1|TRBV4-1|TRBJ1-2|.
CASSQIRTGDVYTF
TGCGCCAGCAGCCAGATTCGGACAGGGGACGTGTACACCTTC
>TRBD1|TRBV7-8|TRBJ1-3|.
CASSFDRGTGNTIYF
TGTGCCAGCAGCTTTGACAGGGGAACTGGAAACACCATATATTTT
>TRBD1|TRBV7-9|TRBJ1-2|.
CASSPWTGGNYGYTF
TGTGCCAGCAGCCCATGGACAGGGGGCAACTATGGCTACACCTTC
>.|TRBV5-1|TRBJ2-3|.
CASSQVATTDTQYF
TGCGCCAGCAGCCAGGTGGCTACCACAGATACGCAGTATTTT
>TRBD1|TRBV15|TRBJ1-2|once
CATSRDKAGTGYGYTF
TGTGCCACCAGCAGAGATAAAGCCGGGACAGGCTATGGCTACACCTTC
>.|TRBV11-2|TRBJ2-6|.
CASSSIRAGGGGANVLTF
TGTGCCAGCAGCAGCATCCGTGCAGGGGGAGGTGGGGCCAACGTCCTGACTTTC
>.|TRBV4-3|TRBJ2-1|.
CASSQDEIAANNEQFF
TGCGCCAGCAGCCAAGATGAAATAGCGGCGAACAATGAGCAGTTCTTC
>TRBD1|TRBV6-5|TRBJ2-1|.
CASSYGTGPHNEQFF
TGTGCCAGCAGTTACGGGACAGGACCCCACAATGAGCAGTTCTTC
>.|TRBV27|TRBJ2-2|.
CASSLYRVANTGELFF
TGTGCCAGCAGTTTATACAGGGTAGCGAACACCGGGGAGCTGTTTTTT
>.|TRBV4-1|TRBJ2-2|.
CASSQDLRGQGELFF
TGCGCCAGCAGCCAAGATTTGCGGGGCCAAGGGGAGCTGTTTTTT
>.|TRBV11-2|TRBJ1-2|.
CASSLVRGQARGGYGYTF
TGTGCCAGCAGCTTAGTAAGGGGCCAGGCTAGGGGCGGCTATGGCTACACCTTC
>.|TRBV25-1|TRBJ2-2|.
CASSGLANTGELFF
TGTGCCAGCAGTGGGCTGGCGAACACCGGGGAGCTGTTTTTT
>.|TRBV28|TRBJ1-5|.
CASSLEEGIHQPQHF
TGTGCCAGCAGTTTAGAGGAGGGGATCCATCAGCCCCAGCATTTT
>TRBD2|TRBV6-5|TRBJ2-3|.
CASRYSGTRGTDTQYF
TGTGCCAGCAGATACTCCGGGACTAGAGGCACAGATACGCAGTATTTT
>.|TRBV14|TRBJ1-2|.
CASSQVGGSNYGYTF
TGTGCCAGCAGCCAAGTTGGCGGGAGCAACTATGGCTACACCTTC
>.|TRBV27|TRBJ2-5|.
CASSETGDGDETQYF
TGTGCCAGCAGTGAAACGGGGGACGGCGACGAGACCCAGTACTTC
>.|TRBV9|TRBJ2-3|.
CASSVGGADTQYF
TGTGCCAGCAGCGTGGGCGGGGCAGATACGCAGTATTTT
>.|TRBV6-5|TRBJ2-2|few
CASGEVGELFF
TGTGCGTCCGGAGAGGTCGGGGAGCTGTTTTTT
>.|TRBV4-2|TRBJ2-7|.
CASSQASDREQYF
TGTGCCAGCAGCCAGGCTAGCGACCGCGAGCAGTACTTC
>.|TRBV5-1|TRBJ2-2|.
CASMGGVLAEANTGELFF
TGCGCCAGCATGGGGGGTGTACTAGCTGAAGCGAACACCGGGGAGCTGTTTTTT
>.|TRBV5-6|TRBJ2-2|.
CASSLGQSIAGELFF
TGTGCCAGCAGCTTGGGACAGAGCATAGCCGGGGAGCTGTTTTTT
>TRBD1|TRBV9|TRBJ1-2|.
CASYDRVYGYTF
TGTGCCAGCTACGACAGGGTCTATGGCTACACCTTC
>TRBD2|TRBV9|TRBJ2-5|.
CASSPTSGQGGETQYF
TGTGCCAGCAGCCCTACTAGCGGCCAGGGTGGAGAGACCCAGTACTTC
>TRBD1|TRBV28|TRBJ2-7|.
CASSFTGGKNEQYF
TGTGCCAGCAGTTTTACAGGGGGCAAGAACGAGCAGTACTTC
>TRBD1|TRBV18|TRBJ1-6|.
CASSGQGESSPLHF
TGTGCCAGCTCGGGGCAGGGGGAGAGCTCACCCCTCCACTTT
>.|TRBV28|TRBJ2-3|.
CASSLGGYTDTQYF
TGTGCCAGCAGTTTGGGAGGATACACAGATACGCAGTATTTT
>.|TRBV9|TRBJ2-7|once
CASSVGVAPASYEQYF
TGTGCCAGCAGCGTAGGAGTAGCGCCCGCCTCCTACGAGCAGTACTTC
>.|TRBV19|TRBJ2-1|.
CASSVQGSNEQFF
TGTGCCAGTAGTGTCCAGGGTTCCAATGAGCAGTTCTTC
>TRBD1|TRBV5-6|TRBJ2-7|.
CASSLVTGAYEQYF
TGTGCCAGCAGCTTGGTCACAGGGGCCTACGAGCAGTACTTC
>.|TRBV6-1|TRBJ2-7|few
CASMEGGEQYF
TGTGCCAGCATGGAAGGAGGGGAGCAGTACTTC
>TRBD1|TRBV27|TRBJ2-3|.
CASGWTGRTDTQYF
TGTGCCAGCGGCTGGACAGGGCGGACAGATACGCAGTATTTT
>TRBD1|TRBV6-1|TRBJ1-5|.
CASSWTGGVNQPQHF
TGTGCCAGCAGTTGGACAGGGGGAGTCAATCAGCCCCAGCATTTT
>.|TRBV6-1|TRBJ1-2|once
CASSEKKPGGIYTF
TGTGCCAGCAGTGAAAAGAAGCCTGGGGGCATCTACACCTTC
>.|TRBV10-1|TRBJ2-5|.
CASRDCREPQYF
TGCGCCAGCAGGGACTGCCGTGAGCCCCAGTACTTC
>.|TRBV9|TRBJ2-5|.
CASSVEAGMRETQYF
TGTGCCAGCAGCGTAGAAGCAGGGATGCGAGAGACCCAGTACTTC
>.|TRBV18|TRBJ1-2|.
CASSPGEAGYTF
TGTGCCAGCTCACCAGGGGAGGCCGGCTACACCTTC
>TRBD1|TRBV6-5|TRBJ1-2|.
CASSFQGARYTF
TGTGCCAGCAGTTTTCAGGGGGCTCGCTACACCTTC
>TRBD1|TRBV6-5|TRBJ2-6|.
CASGIRGSGANVLTF
TGTGCCAGCGGAATCAGGGGGTCTGGGGCCAACGTCCTGACTTTC